The clone carrying this TCR beta chain was seen once. The data stem from a study of blood T cell repertoires in COVID-19. Turning to the study itself: From T cells, B-cell-depleted T cells, or PBMCs came the material, which was cDNA or gDNA.

As originally analysed: Reference gene primer amplification in the assay estimated nucleated cell counts. The data were produced by immunoSEQ multiplex PCR, yet TCRdb's version contains in-frame clones alone and is incomplete. V and J calls and clone size follow that table, whereas D and trimming were derived from the DNA. The sample yields roughly 51,000 clones, roughly nine tenths seen once. CDR1 and CDR2 from the germline V gene are MNHNY and SVGAGI (reference sequence). Trimming took 0 bases from V and 7 from J, leaving 10 bases between them. This CDR3 has 14 amino acids. The chain combines TRBV6-6 with TRBJ2-1; a possible D gene is TRBD2 (5 bases). Sequencing was done on a sample of peripheral blood. This receptor was obtained from a man between 65 and 79 years old with acute or convalescent COVID-19. The CDR3 loop is CASSYSRGFNEQFF. The DNA of the CDR3 is TGTGCCAGCAGTTACTCGAGAGGGTTTAATGAGCAGTTCTTC.